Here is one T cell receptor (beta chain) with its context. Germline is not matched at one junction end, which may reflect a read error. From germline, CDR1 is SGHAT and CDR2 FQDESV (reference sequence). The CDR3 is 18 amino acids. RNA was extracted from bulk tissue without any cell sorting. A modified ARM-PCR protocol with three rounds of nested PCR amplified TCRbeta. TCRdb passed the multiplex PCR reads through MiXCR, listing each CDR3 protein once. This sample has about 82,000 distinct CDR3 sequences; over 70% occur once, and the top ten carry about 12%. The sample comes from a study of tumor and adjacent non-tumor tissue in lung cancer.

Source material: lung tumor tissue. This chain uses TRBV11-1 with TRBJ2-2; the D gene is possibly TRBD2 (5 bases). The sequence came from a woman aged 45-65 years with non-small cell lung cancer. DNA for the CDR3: TGTGCCAGCAGCGTAGCTATCAGCGTGAGTTACCACAACGGGGAGTTGTTTTTT. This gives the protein CASSVAISVSYHNGELFF. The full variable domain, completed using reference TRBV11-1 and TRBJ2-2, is EAEVAQSPRYKITEKSQAVAFWCDPISGHATLYWYRQILGQGPELLVQFQDESVVDDSQLPKDRFSAERLKGVDSTLKIQPAELGDSAMYLCASSVAISVSYHNGELFFGEGSRLTVL.